Each of the 21 T cell receptor beta chains below was sequenced from the same sample in a study of T cell responses to AZD1222 COVID-19 vaccine. Produced via immunoSEQ multiplex PCR; TCRdb's table is partial and in-frame only. The sample contains some 150,000 clones, roughly 90% of which appear only once. The sample was peripheral blood, taken 28 days after the second AZD1222 dose. Receptor source: an adult who received the AZD1222 COVID-19 vaccine.

The CDR3 coding sequence is TGTGCCAGCAGCTTAGCCCCGGGACAGGGAGACACCGGGGAGCTGTTTTTT. It translates to CASSLAPGQGDTGELFF. The rearrangement uses TRBV7-6 and TRBJ2-2; TRBD1 agrees at 9 bases. The germline V gene encodes CDR1 SGHVS and CDR2 FNYEAQ. The CDR3 is 17 residues long. V dropped 0 bases and J dropped 3; count of bases not matched to a gene: 5.

The CDR3 spells CASSYSEGHDFYSNQPQHF. The CDR3 coding sequence is TGTGCCAGCAGTTACTCGGAAGGACACGATTTTTATAGCAATCAGCCCCAGCATTTT. The rearrangement uses TRBV6-2 or TRBV6-3 and TRBJ1-5; possible D gene TRBD1, 5 bases. The germline CDR1 and CDR2 sequences are MNHEY and SVGEGT. The V and J ends lost 0 bases and 0 bases respectively, with 18 bases between them. The CDR3 is 19 residues long.

The V gene is TRBV5-1, the J gene TRBJ1-1; unclear D gene. V was pared by 3 bases and J by 2 bases, with 8 bases between. CDR3 length: 13 amino acids. Germline V gene sequence: CDR1 SGHRS, CDR2 YFSETQ. The CDR3 DNA follows: TGCGCCAGCAGCTCCGACCCCAACACTGAAGCTTTCTTT. Translated: CASSSDPNTEAFF.

The rearrangement uses TRBV19 and TRBJ1-5; 8 bases are a match to TRBD1. The V and J ends lost 6 bases and 0 bases, in that order; junction bases with no gene match: 7. The CDR3 extends over 16 amino acids. Per germline, CDR1 LNHDA and CDR2 SQIVND (reference sequence). The DNA of the CDR3 is TGTGCCAGTAGCCTGCTACAGGGGGTTAGCAATCAGCCCCAGCATTTT. Translation: CASSLLQGVSNQPQHF.

The chain has TRBV18 and TRBJ2-3; D possibly corresponds to TRBD2 (7 bases). This CDR3 is built from 15 residues. Germline loops: CDR1 KGHSH, CDR2 LQKENI. V was clipped by 0 bases and J by 9 bases, with 16 bases between them. CDR3 amino acids: CASSPPKGGAGTQYF. The CDR3 coding sequence is TGTGCCAGCTCACCACCGAAGGGGGGGGCCGGGACGCAGTATTTT.

The chain is built from TRBV5-3 and TRBJ1-1; 7 bases match TRBD1. TRBV5-3 counts as an open reading frame of uncertain function. V lost 4 bases to trimming and J lost 0 bases; unmatched junction nucleotides: 9. CDR3 length: 16 amino acids. In nucleotides, the CDR3 is TGTGCCAGAAGCCTCCGGGACAGACAAATGAACACTGAAGCTTTCTTT. Translated: CARSLRDRQMNTEAFF.

This clone was counted a single time. V gene TRBV3-1 (or the pseudogene TRBV3-2) combines with J gene TRBJ2-5, with D perhaps matching TRBD2 (7 bases). V lost 8 bases and J 4 bases, leaving 11 bases between the germline ends. The germline CDR1 and CDR2 sequences are LGHDT and YNNKEL (reference sequence). The CDR3 contains 12 residues. CDR3: CASQRGGETQYF. CDR3 nucleotide sequence: TGTGCCAGCCAAAGGGGGGGAGAGACCCAGTACTTC.

This clone was found once. The chain recombines TRBV11-2 with TRBJ1-1; D not certain. The V end lost 5 bases, the J end lost 7 bases, and 11 bases lay between the germline ends. This CDR3 region has 12 residues. Germline V gene data show CDR1 as SGHAT and CDR2 as FQNNGV. This CDR3 reads CASSPPSHEAFF. The DNA for the CDR3 is TGTGCCAGCAGCCCCCCCTCACATGAAGCTTTCTTT. The full variable domain, in which reference TRBV11-2 and TRBJ1-1 provide the parts outside the CDR3, is EAGVAQSPRYKIIEKRQSVAFWCNPISGHATLYWYQQILGQGPKLLIQFQNNGVVDDSQLPKDRFSAERLKGVDSTLKIQPAKLEDSAVYLCASSPPSHEAFFGQGTRLTVV.

V gene TRBV5-4 combines with J gene TRBJ1-5; maybe TRBD1 (5 bases). Germline CDR1 and CDR2: SGHNT and YYREEE (reference sequence). Trimming took off 3 bases at V and 3 bases at J, with 16 bases between the two ends. The CDR3 covers 16 residues. CDR3 nucleotides: TGTGCCAGCAGCTGGGGACCTACAGAGGCCAATCAGCCCCAGCATTTT. Translation gives CASSWGPTEANQPQHF.

The rearrangement joins TRBV7-9 to TRBJ2-5; D remains ambiguous. CDR1 is SEHNR and CDR2 is FQNEAQ in the germline V gene (reference sequence). CDR3 length: 13 residues. The V gene lost 4 bases and the J gene lost 3 bases, with 9 bases spanning the gap. This chain's CDR3 is CASSSLLEETQYF. CDR3 coding DNA: TGTGCCAGCAGCTCCCTTTTGGAAGAGACCCAGTACTTC.

The V and J genes are TRBV19 and TRBJ1-1; TRBD1 might be the D (5 bases). Germline V gene data show CDR1 as LNHDA and CDR2 as SQIVND (reference sequence). Trimming left V 3 bases short and J 7 bases short, with 12 bases between. The CDR3 contains 13 residues. As DNA, the CDR3 is TGTGCCAGTAGTATGGTACGAGGGGATGAAGCTTTCTTT. It encodes CASSMVRGDEAFF.

The chain couples TRBV7-2 to TRBJ1-5; D possibly corresponds to TRBD1 (6 bases). The CDR3 spans 15 residues. Deletions cut 4 bases from V and 2 bases from J, with 12 bases between. Looked up from germline, CDR1 is SGHTA and CDR2 is FQGNSA. In DNA form, the CDR3 reads TGTGCCAGCAGCTCCCCGGCAGGGGGCAATCAGCCCCAGCATTTT. Its translation: CASSSPAGGNQPQHF. Filled out from reference TRBV7-2 and TRBJ1-5, the complete variable domain reads GAGVSQSPSNKVTEKGKDVELRCDPISGHTALYWYRQSLGQGLEFLIYFQGNSAPDKSGLPSDRFSAERTGGSVSTLTIQRTQQEDSAVYLCASSSPAGGNQPQHFGDGTRLSIL.

Only a few counts were recorded for this clone. The chain combines TRBV7-9 with TRBJ1-2; 7 bases line up with TRBD1. V shed 7 bases, J shed 10 bases, and the junction held 6 bases outside the gene matches. The germline V gene encodes CDR1 SEHNR and CDR2 FQNEAQ (reference sequence). CDR3 size: 11 residues. DNA for the CDR3: TGTGCCAGCACAACAGGGGCATTCTACACCTTC. This sequence encodes CASTTGAFYTF.

The table lists this clone with a few counts. The chain couples TRBV10-3 to TRBJ2-3; D is uncertain. Trimming pared 10 bases from V and 1 base from J, leaving 15 bases between. Germline V lookup: CDR1 ENHRY, CDR2 SYGVKD. CDR3 length equals 14 residues. The CDR3 spells CATTPTAGTDTQYF. CDR3 DNA sequence: TGTGCCACCACTCCGACGGCGGGCACAGATACGCAGTATTTT.

The chain recombines TRBV11-3 with TRBJ2-1, with unresolved D. The ends were cut back, 3 bases at V and 5 bases at J, with 2 bases in the middle. CDR1 is SGHNT, CDR2 YENEEA, per germline. CDR3 length equals 11 residues. CDR3 protein: CASSLDNEQFF. In DNA form, the CDR3 reads TGTGCCAGCAGCTTGGACAATGAGCAGTTCTTC.

In DNA form, the CDR3 reads TGTGCCTGGAGTGGAGGACAAGGCCCTATCAATCAGCCCCAGCATTTT. Residues: CAWSGGQGPINQPQHF. The rearrangement uses TRBV30 and TRBJ1-5, with a tentative D call TRBD1 (5 bases). The CDR3 totals 16 residues. Germline lookup yields CDR1 GTSNPN and CDR2 SVGIG (reference sequence). Between the trimmed V and J ends, which lost 1 base and 3 bases, there was a span of 16 bases.

The CDR3 spells CASSLDRAPQNSPLHF. In DNA, the CDR3 is TGTGCCAGCAGTCTGGACAGGGCCCCGCAAAATTCACCCCTCCACTTT. The chain links TRBV3-1 (or the pseudogene TRBV3-2) to TRBJ1-6; 8 bases are a match to TRBD1. J was trimmed by 7 bases and V by 6 bases; bases with no gene match: 11. The CDR3 sequence is 16 residues long. CDR1 and CDR2 (germline): LGHDT, YNNKEL (reference sequence).

V usage is TRBV11-3 and J usage is TRBJ1-1; D possibly corresponds to TRBD1 (6 bases). The CDR3 length is 15 residues. Germline CDR1 is SGHNT and CDR2 is YENEEA. V gave up 1 base and J gave up 1 base, with 10 bases separating them. The CDR3 spells CASSLGGRRNTEAFF. The CDR3 coding sequence is TGTGCCAGCAGCTTAGGGGGGCGAAGGAACACTGAAGCTTTCTTT.

In this sample, this clone turned up a few times. The V and J genes are TRBV3-1 (or the pseudogene TRBV3-2) and TRBJ1-6; D is uncertain. The V gene lost 1 base and the J gene lost 7 bases, with 11 bases spanning the gap. This CDR3 has 15 amino acids. Germline V gives CDR1 LGHDT, CDR2 YNNKEL (reference sequence). CDR3 sequence (DNA): TGTGCCAGCAGCCAAGTAGGTGACCCAAATTCACCCCTCCACTTT. The encoded protein is CASSQVGDPNSPLHF.

This chain links TRBV7-2 with TRBJ1-6; D may be TRBD1 (6 bases). V was pared by 7 bases and J by 7 bases, with 17 bases between. Germline values: CDR1 SGHTA, CDR2 FQGNSA. This CDR3 comprises 15 residues. The CDR3 coding sequence is TGTGCCAGCAAGACGGGCAGGGGTTCAAATTCACCCCTCCACTTT. Amino acid sequence: CASKTGRGSNSPLHF.

The chain carries TRBV19 and TRBJ1-2; D is unresolved. Trimming cost V 4 bases and J 4 bases, with 7 bases left between them. The CDR3 runs to 12 residues. Germline CDR1 and CDR2: LNHDA and SQIVND (reference sequence). As DNA, the CDR3 is TGTGCCAGTAGTACTCTGTTCTATGGCTACACCTTC. Amino acid sequence: CASSTLFYGYTF.